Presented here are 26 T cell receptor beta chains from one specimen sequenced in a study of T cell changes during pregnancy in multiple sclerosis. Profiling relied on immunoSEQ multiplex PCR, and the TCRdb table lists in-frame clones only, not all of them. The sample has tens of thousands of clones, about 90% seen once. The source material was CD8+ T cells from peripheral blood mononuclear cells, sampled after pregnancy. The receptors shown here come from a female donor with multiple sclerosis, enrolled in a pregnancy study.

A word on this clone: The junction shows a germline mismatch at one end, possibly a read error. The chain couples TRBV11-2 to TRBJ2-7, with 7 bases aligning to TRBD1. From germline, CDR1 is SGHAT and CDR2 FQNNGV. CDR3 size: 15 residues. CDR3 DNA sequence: TGTGCCAGCAGCCCCGGGACAGCCCTTCCCTACGGGCAGTACTTC. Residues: CASSPGTALPYGQYF.

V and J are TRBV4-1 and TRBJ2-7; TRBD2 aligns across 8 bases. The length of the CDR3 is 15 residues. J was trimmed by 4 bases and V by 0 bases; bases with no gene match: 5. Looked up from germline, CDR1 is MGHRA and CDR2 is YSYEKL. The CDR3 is CASSQDSGGDYEQYF. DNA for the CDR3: TGCGCCAGCAGCCAAGACAGCGGGGGAGATTACGAGCAGTACTTC.

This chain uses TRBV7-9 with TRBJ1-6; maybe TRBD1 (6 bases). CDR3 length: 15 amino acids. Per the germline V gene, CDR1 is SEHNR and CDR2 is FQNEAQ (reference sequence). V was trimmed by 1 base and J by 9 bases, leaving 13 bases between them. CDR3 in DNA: TGTGCCAGCAGCTTAGTGGGGGACATGAGTTCACCCCTCCACTTT. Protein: CASSLVGDMSSPLHF.

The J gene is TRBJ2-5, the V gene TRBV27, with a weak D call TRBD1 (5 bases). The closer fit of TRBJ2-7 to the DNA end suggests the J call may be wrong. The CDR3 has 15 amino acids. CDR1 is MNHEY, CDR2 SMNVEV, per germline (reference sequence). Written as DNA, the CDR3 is TGTGCCAGCAGGCCCCTGGGTAGGGGATCCTACGAGCAGTACTTC. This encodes CASRPLGRGSYEQYF.

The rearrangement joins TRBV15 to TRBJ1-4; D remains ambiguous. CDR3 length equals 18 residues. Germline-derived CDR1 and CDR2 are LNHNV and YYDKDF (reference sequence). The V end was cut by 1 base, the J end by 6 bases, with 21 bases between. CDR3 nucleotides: TGTGCCACCAGCAGAGTGTACAGCGGGAGCTCGGAGGATGAAAAACTGTTTTTT. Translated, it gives CATSRVYSGSSEDEKLFF. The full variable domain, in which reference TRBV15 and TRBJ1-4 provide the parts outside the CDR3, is DAMVIQNPRYQVTQFGKPVTLSCSQTLNHNVMYWYQQKSSQAPKLLFHYYDKDFNNEADTPDNFQSRRPNTSFCFLDIRSPGLGDTAMYLCATSRVYSGSSEDEKLFFGSGTQLSVL.

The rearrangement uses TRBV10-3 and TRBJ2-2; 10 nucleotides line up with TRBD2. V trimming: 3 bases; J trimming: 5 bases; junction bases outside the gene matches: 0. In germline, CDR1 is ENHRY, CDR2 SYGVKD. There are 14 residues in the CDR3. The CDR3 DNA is TGTGCCATCAGTGAAGCGGGGGGGACCGGGGAGCTGTTTTTT. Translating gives CAISEAGGTGELFF.

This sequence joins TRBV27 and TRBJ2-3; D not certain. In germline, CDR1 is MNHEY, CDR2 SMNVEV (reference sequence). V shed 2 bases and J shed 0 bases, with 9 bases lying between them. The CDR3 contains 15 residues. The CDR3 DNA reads TGTGCCAGCAGTTTAGGAGACTCTAGCACAGATACGCAGTATTTT. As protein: CASSLGDSSTDTQYF.

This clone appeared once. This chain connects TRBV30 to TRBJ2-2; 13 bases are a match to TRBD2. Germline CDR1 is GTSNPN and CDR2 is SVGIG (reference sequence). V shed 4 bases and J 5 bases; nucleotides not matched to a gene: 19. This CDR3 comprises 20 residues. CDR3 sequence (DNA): TGTGCCTGGACCACCATTGAGAGACTAGCGGGAGGCCGGAATACCGGGGAGCTGTTTTTT. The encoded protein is CAWTTIERLAGGRNTGELFF.

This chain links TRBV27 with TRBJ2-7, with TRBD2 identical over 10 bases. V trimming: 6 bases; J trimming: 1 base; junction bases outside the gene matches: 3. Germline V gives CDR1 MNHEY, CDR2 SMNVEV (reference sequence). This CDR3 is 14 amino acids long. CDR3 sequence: CASRFSGGSYEQYF. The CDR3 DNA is TGTGCCAGCAGGTTTAGCGGGGGGTCCTACGAGCAGTACTTC.

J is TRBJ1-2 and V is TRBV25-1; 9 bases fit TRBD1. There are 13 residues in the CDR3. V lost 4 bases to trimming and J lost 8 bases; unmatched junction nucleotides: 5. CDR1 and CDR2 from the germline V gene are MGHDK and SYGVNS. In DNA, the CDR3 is TGTGCCAGCAGTGGCGTACAGGGGGCGGGCTACACCTTC. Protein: CASSGVQGAGYTF.

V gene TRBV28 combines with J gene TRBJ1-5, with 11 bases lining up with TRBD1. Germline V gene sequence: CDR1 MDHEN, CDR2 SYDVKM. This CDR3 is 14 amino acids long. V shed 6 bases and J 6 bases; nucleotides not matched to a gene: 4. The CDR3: CASRGGTGGQPQHF. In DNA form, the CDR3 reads TGTGCCAGCAGGGGCGGGACAGGGGGTCAGCCCCAGCATTTT.

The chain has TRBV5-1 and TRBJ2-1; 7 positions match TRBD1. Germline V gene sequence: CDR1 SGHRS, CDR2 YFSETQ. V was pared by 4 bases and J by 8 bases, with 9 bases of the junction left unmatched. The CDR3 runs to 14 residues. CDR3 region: CASSAYRGFDEQFF. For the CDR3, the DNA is TGCGCCAGCAGCGCCTACAGGGGTTTCGATGAGCAGTTCTTC.

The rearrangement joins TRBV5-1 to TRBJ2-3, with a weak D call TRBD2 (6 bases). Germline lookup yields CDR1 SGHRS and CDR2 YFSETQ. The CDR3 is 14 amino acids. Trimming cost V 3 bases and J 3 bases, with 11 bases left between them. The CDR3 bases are TGCGCCAGCAGCTGGACTAAACCTACAGATACGCAGTATTTT. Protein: CASSWTKPTDTQYF.

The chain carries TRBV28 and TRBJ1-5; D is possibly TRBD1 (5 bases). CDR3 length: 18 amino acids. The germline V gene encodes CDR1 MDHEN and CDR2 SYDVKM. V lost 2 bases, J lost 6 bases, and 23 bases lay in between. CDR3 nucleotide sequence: TGTGCCAGCAGTTTAGGGGCGAGGGCCGGGCCGGGAGTTCAGCCCCAGCATTTT. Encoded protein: CASSLGARAGPGVQPQHF.

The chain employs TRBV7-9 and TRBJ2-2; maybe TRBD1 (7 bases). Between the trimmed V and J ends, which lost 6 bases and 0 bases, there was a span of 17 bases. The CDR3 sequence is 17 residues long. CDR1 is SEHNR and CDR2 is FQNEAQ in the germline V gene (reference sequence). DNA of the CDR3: TGTGCCAGCAGTTCAACGGGGGACAGACCGAACACCGGGGAGCTGTTTTTT. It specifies CASSSTGDRPNTGELFF.

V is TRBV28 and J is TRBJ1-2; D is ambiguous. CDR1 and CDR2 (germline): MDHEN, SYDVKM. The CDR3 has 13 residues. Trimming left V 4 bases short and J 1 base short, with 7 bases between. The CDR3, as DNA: TGTGCCAGCAGTTCTGAGATTAACTATGGCTACACCTTC. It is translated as CASSSEINYGYTF.

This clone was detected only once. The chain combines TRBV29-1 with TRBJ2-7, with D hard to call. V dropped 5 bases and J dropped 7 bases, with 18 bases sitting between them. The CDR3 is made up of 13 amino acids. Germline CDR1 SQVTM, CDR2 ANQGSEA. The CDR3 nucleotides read TGCAGCGTTCAGATACCGAGCTCGCGGGAGCAGTACTTC. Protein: CSVQIPSSREQYF.

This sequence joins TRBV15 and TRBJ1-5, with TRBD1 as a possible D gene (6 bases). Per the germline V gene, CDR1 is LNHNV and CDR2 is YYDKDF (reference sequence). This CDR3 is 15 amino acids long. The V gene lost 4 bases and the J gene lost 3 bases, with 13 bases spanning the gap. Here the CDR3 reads CATSKGRGTNQPQHF. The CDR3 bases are TGTGCCACCAGCAAGGGCAGGGGCACCAATCAGCCCCAGCATTTT.

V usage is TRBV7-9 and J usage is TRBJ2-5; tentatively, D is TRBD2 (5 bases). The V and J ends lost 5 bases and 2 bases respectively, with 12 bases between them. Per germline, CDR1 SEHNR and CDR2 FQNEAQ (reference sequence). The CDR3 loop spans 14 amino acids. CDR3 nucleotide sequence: TGTGCCAGCAGCCAACGAGGGTTGCAAGAGACCCAGTACTTC. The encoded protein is CASSQRGLQETQYF.

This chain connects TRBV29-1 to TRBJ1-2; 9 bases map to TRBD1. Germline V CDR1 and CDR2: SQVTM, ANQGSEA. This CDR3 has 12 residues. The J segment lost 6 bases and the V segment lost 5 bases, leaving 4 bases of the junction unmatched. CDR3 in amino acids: CSVTDRGDGYTF. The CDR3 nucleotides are TGCAGCGTTACGGACAGGGGCGATGGCTACACCTTC.

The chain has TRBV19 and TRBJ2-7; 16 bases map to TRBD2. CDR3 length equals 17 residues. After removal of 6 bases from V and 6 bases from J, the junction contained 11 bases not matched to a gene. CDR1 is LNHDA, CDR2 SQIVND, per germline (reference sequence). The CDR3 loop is CASSTGTSGGAYREQYF. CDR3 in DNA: TGTGCCAGTAGCACAGGGACTAGCGGGGGGGCCTACCGCGAGCAGTACTTC.

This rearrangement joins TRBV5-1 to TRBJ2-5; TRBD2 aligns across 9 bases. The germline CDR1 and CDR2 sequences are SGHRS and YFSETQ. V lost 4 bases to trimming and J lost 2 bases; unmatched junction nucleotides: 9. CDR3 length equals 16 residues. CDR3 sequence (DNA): TGCGCCAGCAGCATAGAAGCGGGGGGAGGACAAGAGACCCAGTACTTC. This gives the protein CASSIEAGGGQETQYF.

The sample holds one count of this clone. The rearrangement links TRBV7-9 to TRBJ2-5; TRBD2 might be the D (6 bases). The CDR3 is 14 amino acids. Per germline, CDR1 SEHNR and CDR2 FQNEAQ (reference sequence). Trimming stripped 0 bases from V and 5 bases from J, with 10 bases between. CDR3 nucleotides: TGTGCCAGCAGCTTAGCGGGGAGGCGCGAGACCCAGTACTTC. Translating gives CASSLAGRRETQYF.

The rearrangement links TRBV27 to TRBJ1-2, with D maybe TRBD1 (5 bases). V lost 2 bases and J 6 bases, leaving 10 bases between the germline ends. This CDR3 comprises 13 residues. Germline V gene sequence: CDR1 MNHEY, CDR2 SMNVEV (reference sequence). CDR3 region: CASSLLGTDGYTF. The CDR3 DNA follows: TGTGCCAGCAGTTTACTGGGGACTGATGGCTACACCTTC.

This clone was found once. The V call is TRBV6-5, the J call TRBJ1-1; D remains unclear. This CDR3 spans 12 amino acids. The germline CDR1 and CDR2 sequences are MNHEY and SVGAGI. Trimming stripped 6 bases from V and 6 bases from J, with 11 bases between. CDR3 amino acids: CASSQTGSEAFF. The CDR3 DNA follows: TGTGCCAGCAGCCAAACGGGGTCTGAAGCTTTCTTT.

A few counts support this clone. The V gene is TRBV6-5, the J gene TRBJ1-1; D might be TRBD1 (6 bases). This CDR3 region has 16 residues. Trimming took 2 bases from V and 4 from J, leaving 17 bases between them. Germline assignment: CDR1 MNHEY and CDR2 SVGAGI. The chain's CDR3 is CASSYNPTPGATEAFF. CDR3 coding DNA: TGTGCCAGCAGTTACAACCCGACTCCAGGGGCCACTGAAGCTTTCTTT.